This section outlines one TCR beta chain sequence together with its context. What it recognizes is unknown. The record originates from a study of cytomegalovirus exposure and HLA in healthy donors. At the level of the study: A prior analysis found more than 90 million unique TCR beta sequences from around 200 million T cells.

Germline CDR1 is SGHRS and CDR2 is YFSETQ. CDR3 length: 16 residues. Trimming at V came to 3 bases and at J to 1 base, leaving 6 bases not matched to a gene. Notes on the study in general: Later analysis placed DRB1 highest and HLA-C lowest in TCR association rates, which differed by HLA locus. The analysis excluded some indistinguishable V segments, including TRBV6-2 and TRBV6-3. Around 160 TCR beta chains were listed as cytomegalovirus-associated.

The PCR employed 60 Vbeta primers together with 13 Jbeta primers. Produced via immunoSEQ multiplex PCR; TCRdb's table is partial and in-frame only. Of more than 90,000 clones detected, around 75% appear once; the ten largest clones hold about 10%. The specimen sequenced was PBMCs. This chain uses TRBV5-1 with TRBJ2-1, with 8 bases lining up with TRBD1. This receptor was taken from a man aged 50 to 60 in good health and CMV-seronegative. The CDR3 nucleotides are TGCGCCAGCAGCTCTGACAGGGGTTGGTCCTACAATGAGCAGTTCTTC. Translating it yields CASSSDRGWSYNEQFF.